The T cell receptor beta chain under discussion was sequenced for a study of blood T cell repertoires in COVID-19 (dated by TCRdb to about 2020). With regard to the full study: The collaborator samples originated in the United States, Italy and Spain and spanned the acute and convalescent phases of COVID-19. The material from the prospective study consisted of cDNA or gDNA derived from T cells, B-cell-depleted T cells, or PBMCs. Subjects who had been exposed to COVID-19, were actively infected with it, or had recovered from it provided the deeply sampled blood TCRbeta repertoires that made up the dataset. The repertoires were released in a freely available public database intended as a resource for research on the immune response to SARS-CoV-2. The samples were drawn from the first 160 participants of the ongoing ImmuneRACE study and from over 950 subjects provided by 6 global collaborators. A de-identified subject ID, COVID-19 status, age in years and sex were almost always included in the sample metadata. HLA class I and class II types, where available, came from metadata supplied by the sample provider rather than from assay-based typing. The study at large found these results: Clinical and demographic metadata were provided uncurated, with the amount varying by source and participant.

As regards this clone: Its specific antigen is unknown. No base quality values were provided; no much bigger clone lies one nucleotide off.

TCRbeta CDR3 regions were amplified from genomic DNA using the immunoSEQ Assay, a bias-controlled multiplex PCR. The study's own analysis went as follows. Nucleated cell counts per sample were estimated from amplification of reference gene primers within the assay. To quantify the absolute abundance of each unique TCRbeta CDR3 rearrangement, sequence reads were collapsed and filtered. For each sample, productive Simpson clonality was calculated as the square root of Simpson's diversity index across productive rearrangements. This immuneACCESS table, as held by TCRdb, lists in-frame sequences with V and J called but not all clones. Of the missing ones, under half trace to an unresolved V gene in checked studies; the others have no known cause. From that table come the V and J calls and clone size; the DNA was used to work out D and trimming. This sample lists about 310,000 clones; around 87% were detected once. The ten largest clones add up to around 1.4% of the sample.

CDR1 is given as LGHNA and CDR2 as YNFKEQ, both from the germline V gene. V and J are truncated by 0 bases and 2 bases respectively, leaving an intervening sequence of 6 bases. Measured from the cysteine to the phenylalanine, the CDR3 is 14 residues long. The only DNA kept is the CDR3, 42 bases in frame from the first base. The collaborating institutions used their own protocols to collect whole blood in K2EDTA tubes. For TCRbeta analysis, collaborators shipped samples in one of three forms: frozen whole blood, isolated PBMCs, or DNA extracted from either of those sample types. The chain uses TRBV4-2 and TRBJ2-3, with the D segment identity uncertain. The source material was peripheral blood. The receptor was derived from a man between 65 and 80 years old with acute or convalescent COVID-19. The CDR3 protein: CASSQEHNTDTQYF. The DNA sequence follows: TGTGCCAGCAGCCAAGAACACAACACAGATACGCAGTATTTT.